This TCR beta chain was sequenced in a study of cytomegalovirus exposure and HLA in healthy donors. General study findings and limits: A later analysis found first-cohort TCR clusters tended to co-occur in the 130 or so validation repertoires. Reportedly, cytomegalovirus status was diagnosed with high sensitivity and specificity. Cytomegalovirus association was assigned to 150 to 200 TCR beta chains. Despite most TCR sequences being rare, some public TCRs occurred in many donors.

The V gene's germline CDR1 is SGHTA and CDR2 FQGNSA. The CDR3 is 16 residues long. J gave up 3 bases and V 3 bases, and 6 bases lay outside the gene matches. The repertoire was sequenced with immunoSEQ multiplex PCR; TCRdb's copy has only in-frame clones and lacks some. The sample has some 76,000 clones; roughly 95% are singletons. In the case of this clone: Its matching antigen is unknown.

This chain joins TRBV7-2 and TRBJ2-1; TRBD1 matches 9 bases. The receptor was derived from a woman aged 18-35 years in good health and CMV-seropositive. The sample consisted of PBMCs. The CDR3 DNA reads as TGTGCCAGCAGCTTTACCGGGACAGGGCTCTACAATGAGCAGTTCTTC. It encodes CASSFTGTGLYNEQFF.